These T cell receptor beta chains were read from a single sample in a study of beta chain features in type 1 diabetes. The method was immunoSEQ multiplex PCR; TCRdb's version includes in-frame clones alone and lacks a portion of them. Seen here are 200,000 to 300,000 clones, less than 15% observed once, and the top ten hold roughly 0.028%. Sequenced input: naive CD4+ T cells from blood. These receptors were collected from a middle-aged woman in good health. Both conserved end residues are part of each CDR3. A D gene is named only where the DNA matches it firmly. For some rows the clone size is stated as once, few or many, or as a class when expanded; others skip it.

>few|TRBV7-2|TRBJ2-1|TRBD2
CASSPGRGGLNNEQFF
TGTGCCAGCAGCCCAGGTCGGGGGGGTCTAAACAATGAGCAGTTCTTC
>.|TRBV7-6|TRBJ1-4|.
CASSPGGSGFGVVANEKLFF
TGTGCCAGCAGCCCCGGTGGATCCGGGTTTGGTGTCGTGGCTAATGAAAAACTGTTTTTT
>few|TRBV14|TRBJ2-2|TRBD1
CASSQSDRFDTGELFF
TGTGCCAGCAGCCAGTCGGACAGGTTTGACACCGGGGAGCTGTTTTTT
>few|TRBV19|TRBJ2-4|TRBD1
CASSMGQGSQYF
TGTGCCAGTAGTATGGGACAGGGCTCTCAGTACTTC
>.|TRBV5-6|TRBJ2-1|.
CASSLQREQFF
TGTGCCAGCAGCTTACAGAGAGAGCAGTTCTTC
>few|TRBV7-9|TRBJ2-3|TRBD1
CASSPGRGQRTDTQYF
TGTGCCAGCAGTCCCGGCAGGGGGCAAAGAACAGATACGCAGTATTTT
>.|TRBV5-4|TRBJ2-5|TRBD2
CASSSGLAGETQYF
TGTGCCAGCAGCTCCGGACTAGCGGGAGAGACCCAGTACTTC
>few|TRBV11-2|TRBJ2-7|.
CASSSGGYEQYF
TGTGCCAGCAGCTCCGGGGGCTACGAGCAGTACTTC
>few|TRBV9|TRBJ2-3|.
CASSVIRLDTQYF
TGTGCCAGCAGCGTAATCCGTCTCGATACGCAGTATTTT
>few|TRBV10-1|TRBJ2-1|TRBD2
CASSAGAGAYNEQFF
TGCGCCAGCAGTGCAGGAGCGGGGGCCTACAATGAGCAGTTCTTC